One and the same sample provided the 13 T cell receptor beta chains below, sequenced in a study of cytomegalovirus exposure and HLA in healthy donors. This table comes from immunoSEQ multiplex PCR, and its TCRdb copy is limited to in-frame clones, with some not included. The sample lists fewer than 250,000 clones; around nine tenths were seen once. Specimen: PBMCs. The receptors shown here come from a man between 18 and 29 years old in good health and CMV-seronegative.

The rearrangement uses TRBV7-2 and TRBJ1-3; no reliable D call. The length of the CDR3 is 14 residues. The ends were cut back, 2 bases at V and 4 bases at J, with 9 bases in the middle. Germline loops: CDR1 SGHTA, CDR2 FQGNSA. CDR3 nucleotide sequence: TGTGCCAGCAGCTTAACCTATTTCGGAAACACCATATATTTT. Translated: CASSLTYFGNTIYF.

The chain employs TRBV4-1 and TRBJ2-6; D gene ambiguous. The CDR3 sequence is 20 residues long. The germline V and J ends were trimmed by 0 bases and 0 bases, with 18 bases remaining between them. Germline V gives CDR1 MGHRA, CDR2 YSYEKL. The CDR3 bases are TGCGCCAGCAGCCAAGATATTAGTTACAGCTCCGACTCTGGGGCCAACGTCCTGACTTTC. Its translation: CASSQDISYSSDSGANVLTF.

This clone was seen once. In nucleotides, the CDR3 is TGTGCCAGCAGCTTAGGTTTAGGGAGAGACTATGGCTACACCTTC. It translates to CASSLGLGRDYGYTF. The chain combines TRBV7-9 with TRBJ1-2, with no clear D. Germline loops: CDR1 SEHNR, CDR2 FQNEAQ (reference sequence). The V end lost 1 base, the J end lost 3 bases, and 12 bases lay between the germline ends. The length of the CDR3 is 15 residues.

This clone was seen just once. This rearrangement joins TRBV7-9 to TRBJ2-5; D is perhaps TRBD2 (5 bases). Trimming left V 5 bases short and J 5 bases short, with 12 bases between. The germline gives CDR1 SEHNR, CDR2 FQNEAQ (reference sequence). The CDR3 contains 13 residues. The CDR3 sequence is CASSKAGLETQYF. CDR3 sequence (DNA): TGTGCCAGCAGCAAGGCGGGTCTTGAGACCCAGTACTTC.

This clone was counted a single time. This sequence joins TRBV7-2 and TRBJ1-5, with 8 bases identical to TRBD1. V lost 5 bases and J lost 6; bases outside the gene matches: 9. Germline loops: CDR1 SGHTA, CDR2 FQGNSA. This CDR3 is 15 amino acids long. The CDR3 reads CASSPFGQGAQPQHF. CDR3 bases: TGTGCCAGCAGCCCCTTTGGACAGGGCGCTCAGCCCCAGCATTTT.

This chain links TRBV19 with TRBJ2-7; D perhaps matches TRBD1 (6 bases). The length of the CDR3 is 12 residues. The V gene lost 8 bases and the J gene lost 3 bases, with 11 bases spanning the gap. Per germline, CDR1 LNHDA and CDR2 SQIVND (reference sequence). The CDR3 is CASAGESYEQYF. The CDR3 nucleotides are TGTGCCAGTGCAGGGGAGAGCTACGAGCAGTACTTC.

DNA of the CDR3: TGTGCCAGCTTCGCGATGGTAGCGGGAGGAGACGAGACCCAGTACTTC. Amino acids: CASFAMVAGGDETQYF. This rearrangement joins TRBV5-4 to TRBJ2-5, with TRBD2 matching 10 bases. Trimming cost V 7 bases and J 5 bases; bases outside gene matches: 14. The CDR3 loop spans 16 amino acids. Germline assignment: CDR1 SGHNT and CDR2 YYREEE (reference sequence). The whole variable domain, remainder taken from reference TRBV5-4 and TRBJ2-5, is ETGVTQSPTHLIKTRGQQVTLRCSSQSGHNTVSWYQQALGQGPQFIFQYYREEENGRGNFPPRFSGLQFPNYSSELNVNALELDDSALYLCASFAMVAGGDETQYFGPGTRLLVL.

J is TRBJ2-1 and V is TRBV7-3, with D possibly matching TRBD2 (6 bases). The length of the CDR3 is 14 residues. CDR1 and CDR2 (germline): SGHTA, FQGTGA. V lost 1 base and J lost 8, with 12 bases in between. The CDR3 sequence is CASSLMQASDEQFF. CDR3 in DNA: TGTGCCAGCAGCTTAATGCAGGCTAGCGATGAGCAGTTCTTC.

The CDR3, as DNA: TGCAGCGTTGCCAGGTCCCCCTGGGAGACCCAGTACTTC. Its translation: CSVARSPWETQYF. The V call is TRBV29-1, the J call TRBJ2-5; no clear D gene. This CDR3 is built from 13 residues. Looked up from germline, CDR1 is SQVTM and CDR2 is ANQGSEA. V was clipped by 4 bases and J by 5 bases, with 14 bases between them.

This clone was counted between two and nine times. This chain links TRBV7-6 with TRBJ2-7; 9 bases are shared with TRBD1. Germline V gene lookup returns CDR1 SGHVS and CDR2 FNYEAQ. V was pared by 1 base and J by 5 bases, with 3 bases of the junction left unmatched. This CDR3 has 14 amino acids. This CDR3 is CASSLGTGADEQYF. The CDR3 nucleotides are TGTGCCAGCAGCTTAGGGACAGGGGCCGACGAGCAGTACTTC.

This rearrangement joins TRBV9 to TRBJ2-5; the match to TRBD1 covers 8 bases. V was clipped by 0 bases and J by 4 bases; unmatched bases: 11. Germline lookup yields CDR1 SGDLS and CDR2 YYNGEE. The CDR3 contains 17 residues. This chain's CDR3 is CASSVVGQDYGGETQYF. Written as DNA, the CDR3 is TGTGCCAGCAGCGTAGTGGGACAGGATTACGGTGGAGAGACCCAGTACTTC. Full variable domain (rest looked up from reference TRBV9 and TRBJ2-5): DSGVTQTPKHLITATGQRVTLRCSPRSGDLSVYWYQQSLDQGLQFLIQYYNGEERAKGNILERFSAQQFPDLHSELNLSSLELGDSALYFCASSVVGQDYGGETQYFGPGTRLLVL.

V usage is TRBV6-4 and J usage is TRBJ2-7; tentative D call: TRBD2 (6 bases). The CDR3 is made up of 15 amino acids. Germline assignment: CDR1 MRHNA and CDR2 SNTAGT. V was pared by 7 bases and J by 3 bases, with 19 bases between. The CDR3 is CASTSLKSSGYEQYF. The CDR3 nucleotides are TGTGCCAGCACTTCCCTTAAGAGTAGCGGCTACGAGCAGTACTTC.

This clone was recorded a few times. The chain links TRBV7-8 to TRBJ1-5, with 7 bases aligning to TRBD1. The ends lost 5 bases at V and 4 bases at J; junction bases unmatched: 8. This CDR3 comprises 15 residues. CDR1 and CDR2 from the germline V gene are SGHVS and FQNEAQ. CDR3 sequence reads: CASSQWGTVNQPQHF. CDR3 in DNA: TGTGCCAGCAGCCAATGGGGGACAGTTAATCAGCCCCAGCATTTT.